This TCR beta chain was sequenced during a study of blood T cell repertoires in COVID-19. Study overall: Specimens from acute and convalescent COVID-19 originated in the United States, Italy and Spain. The cDNA or gDNA used as material had been derived from T cells, B-cell-depleted T cells, or PBMCs.

The length of the CDR3 is 20 residues. The ends were cut back, 5 bases at V and 1 base at J, with 27 bases in the middle. Germline-derived CDR1 and CDR2 are LNHDA and SQIVND (reference sequence). Methods used by the authors: Amplification from reference gene primers served as the basis for estimated nucleated cell counts. Here immunoSEQ multiplex PCR was the method, and the copy in TCRdb shows in-frame clones only, minus some. The V and J calls and clone size are taken from that table; D and trimming were inferred from the DNA. This repertoire shows about 150,000 clones, roughly 79% found once; its top ten account for 6.5% to 8.5%.

The clonotype originates from a human donor with acute or convalescent COVID-19. The donor label of this sample is uncertain. The chain has TRBV19 and TRBJ2-4; D possibly corresponds to TRBD2 (6 bases). Sequencing used peripheral blood. The CDR3: CASSPPPAAGNRGAKNIQYF. CDR3 bases: TGTGCCAGTAGTCCGCCCCCCGCGGCGGGGAATAGGGGCGCCAAAAACATTCAGTACTTC.